The source of this T cell receptor (beta chain) is a study of blood T cell repertoires in COVID-19. The method was immunoSEQ multiplex PCR; TCRdb's version includes in-frame clones alone and lacks a portion of them. The sample has about 69,000 clones, 60% to 80% seen once. From germline, CDR1 is WSHSY and CDR2 SAAADI. CDR3 size: 14 residues. Trimming at V came to 8 bases and at J to 3 bases, leaving 3 bases not matched to a gene. The receptor was derived from a human donor in a cohort sampled during active COVID-19. Sequenced: peripheral blood. The V call is TRBV10-2, the J call TRBJ2-3, with 12 bases lining up with TRBD1. This chain's CDR3 is CASGDRGLTDTQYF. The CDR3 nucleotides read TGCGCCAGCGGGGACAGGGGGCTAACAGATACGCAGTATTTT.